This T cell receptor (beta chain) was recorded in a study of Graves' ophthalmopathy and Graves' hyperthyroidism. CDR3 length equals 14 residues. V was shortened by 1 base and J by 7 bases, with 11 bases between the two germline ends. Germline loops: CDR1 SNHLY, CDR2 FYNNEI. Every ophthalmopathy donor presented moderate-to-severe activity, CAS ≥3, NOSPECS ≥4 and duration under 3 months. This clonotype was seen at least ten times. Using RNA transcripts, the TCR beta CDR3 regions were amplified. The workflow started with a first-round RT-PCR run with HTBI primers and then moved on to a second-round multiplex PCR. TCRdb re-called the multiplex PCR reads with MiXCR, one entry per CDR3 protein. The data hold about 480,000 distinct CDR3 sequences, with approximately 15% observed a single time.

The specimen was blood. The sequence came from a woman aged 25-40 years with Graves' ophthalmopathy. The chain is built from TRBV2 and TRBJ1-5; D may be TRBD1 (5 bases). The CDR3 DNA follows: TGTGCCAGCAGTGAAGGGGGGATGCGACAGCCCCAGCATTTT. This gives the protein CASSEGGMRQPQHF. The full variable domain, its missing parts supplied by reference TRBV2 and TRBJ1-5, is EPEVTQTPSHQVTQMGQEVILRCVPISNHLYFYWYRQILGQKVEFLVSFYNNEISEKSEIFDDQFSVERPDGSNFTLKIRSTKLEDSAMYFCASSEGGMRQPQHFGDGTRLSIL.